Listed below are T cell receptor beta chains from one sample, sequenced in a study of cytomegalovirus exposure and HLA in healthy donors. The method was immunoSEQ multiplex PCR; TCRdb's version includes in-frame clones alone and lacks a portion of them. Of 150,000 to 200,000 clones in the sample, around 83% were seen once. The material sequenced was PBMCs. Every receptor here comes from a man aged 35-49 years in good health and CMV-seropositive. The CDR3 runs from the conserved cysteine through the conserved F or W. D genes are given only for firm matches. Not every row has a clone size; where given, it reads once, few, many or a size class.

J gene,V gene,D gene,clone size,CDR3 length,CDR3 protein,CDR3 DNA
TRBJ2-2,TRBV2,TRBD1,NA,13,CASRPNRGGELFF,TGTGCCAGCAGACCCAACAGGGGCGGGGAGCTGTTTTTT
TRBJ1-2,TRBV6-1,NA,NA,16,CASSGTRPGHPYGYTF,TGTGCCAGCAGTGGAACTAGACCGGGACATCCCTATGGCTACACCTTC
TRBJ2-5,TRBV5-1,TRBD2,NA,18,CASSLSGKTSVPQETQYF,TGCGCCAGCAGCTTGTCTGGGAAAACTAGCGTACCCCAAGAGACCCAGTACTTC
TRBJ2-7,TRBV6-1,TRBD2,NA,13,CASSRDYSYEQYF,TGTGCCAGCAGCCGGGACTACTCCTACGAGCAGTACTTC
TRBJ2-2,TRBV5-1,TRBD2,NA,14,CASSLVAGAGELFF,TGCGCCAGCAGCTTGGTGGCGGGAGCCGGGGAGCTGTTTTTT
TRBJ2-3,TRBV6-5,NA,NA,16,CASSSLTGSRADTQYF,TGTGCCAGCAGTTCACTCACCGGTAGTCGTGCAGATACGCAGTATTTT
TRBJ2-3,TRBV4-2,TRBD2,few,16,CASSQDMAGESDTQYF,TGTGCCAGCAGCCAAGATATGGCGGGAGAATCAGATACGCAGTATTTT
TRBJ2-1,TRBV29-1,NA,once,12,CSVLTAYNEQFF,TGCAGCGTGTTGACAGCTTACAATGAGCAGTTCTTC
TRBJ1-4,TRBV5-6,NA,NA,18,CASSVEGLGSGLGEKLFF,TGTGCCAGCAGCGTAGAGGGTTTAGGGTCGGGTCTTGGTGAAAAACTGTTTTTT
TRBJ2-7,TRBV28,TRBD1,NA,13,CASGGTGPREQYF,TGTGCCAGCGGGGGGACAGGGCCTCGTGAGCAGTACTTC
TRBJ1-5,TRBV28,TRBD1,once,16,CASREPGQASNQPQHF,TGTGCCAGCAGAGAACCGGGACAGGCGAGCAATCAGCCCCAGCATTTT
TRBJ1-5,TRBV7-9,NA,NA,15,CASSFWDNSNQPQHF,TGTGCCAGCAGCTTTTGGGACAATAGCAATCAGCCCCAGCATTTT
TRBJ2-7,TRBV28,NA,NA,13,CASSPAVTYEQYF,TGTGCCAGCAGCCCGGCGGTTACCTACGAGCAGTACTTC
TRBJ2-3,TRBV6-1,TRBD1,NA,17,CASSDWTGLTVTDTQYF,TGTGCCAGCAGTGATTGGACAGGGCTAACGGTAACAGATACGCAGTATTTT
TRBJ1-1,TRBV5-1,NA,NA,17,CASSLGLGGGGSTEAFF,TGCGCCAGCAGCTTGGGTTTGGGGGGAGGAGGCAGCACTGAAGCTTTCTTT
TRBJ2-7,TRBV5-4,TRBD2,NA,16,CASSSSTSGLNYEQYF,TGTGCCAGCAGCTCCTCGACTAGCGGTCTTAACTACGAGCAGTACTTC
TRBJ2-1,TRBV7-9,NA,NA,15,CASSPELSSYNEQFF,TGTGCCAGCAGCCCAGAACTAAGCTCCTACAATGAGCAGTTCTTC
TRBJ2-2,TRBV28,NA,NA,14,CATDRTGYPGELFF,TGTGCCACCGACAGGACCGGGTACCCCGGGGAGCTGTTTTTT
TRBJ2-5,TRBV6-1,NA,NA,12,CASSVLLETQYF,TGTGCCAGCAGTGTCCTACTAGAGACCCAGTACTTC
TRBJ2-7,TRBV7-9,NA,NA,15,CASSPSLRRLNEQYF,TGTGCCAGCAGCCCGTCGCTACGTCGCTTAAACGAGCAGTACTTC
TRBJ1-1,TRBV9,NA,NA,13,CASSVEVVDKAFF,TGTGCCAGCAGCGTCGAGGTGGTTGATAAGGCTTTCTTT
TRBJ2-2,TRBV5-6,TRBD2,NA,14,CASSLRLAPGELFF,TGTGCCAGCAGCCTCAGACTAGCCCCCGGGGAGCTGTTTTTT
TRBJ2-3,TRBV11-1,NA,NA,15,CASSRRNSYTDTQYF,TGTGCCAGCAGCCGGAGGAACAGCTACACAGATACGCAGTATTTT